This T cell receptor beta chain stems from a study of T-cell memory formation after mild COVID-19. V lost 7 bases, J lost 3 bases, and 9 bases lay in between. Per germline, CDR1 MNHNY and CDR2 SVGAGI (reference sequence). The CDR3 consists of 13 residues. Each CDR3 protein is one row after TCRdb ran MiXCR on the 5' RACE reads. This sample has some 300,000 distinct CDR3 sequences, with more than 20% found just once. This TCR derives from a man between 18 and 29 years old who had mild COVID-19 (a few samples of this study predate the infection). Cell type and time point are not known. Sequenced sample: PBMCs or a T cell subset sorted from them (not recorded which). The rearrangement uses TRBV6-6 and TRBJ1-4, with TRBD1 as a possible D gene (6 bases). The CDR3 DNA reads as TGTGCCAGCAAGGCAGGGGCTAATGAAAAACTGTTTTTT. Protein product: CASKAGANEKLFF.